One sample yielded the 30 T cell receptor beta chains listed below, sequenced in a study of identical twins. TCRdb called the 5' RACE reads again in MiXCR, with one record for every CDR3 protein. The table records fewer than 250,000 distinct CDR3 sequences, around 9.6% of them present only once. The specimen sequenced was memory (CD45RO+) T cells sorted from blood. All receptors derive from a young woman in good health.

This clonotype was recorded at least ten times. This chain connects TRBV7-9 to TRBJ1-2; the match to TRBD1 covers 8 bases. The germline CDR1 and CDR2 sequences are SEHNR and FQNEAQ (reference sequence). The trim removed 5 bases at V and 4 bases at J, leaving 6 bases unmatched. The CDR3 sequence is 14 residues long. CDR3 residues: CASSPIGTGYGYTF. The CDR3, as DNA: TGTGCCAGCAGCCCGATTGGGACAGGCTATGGCTACACCTTC.

This clonotype turned up a few times. The rearrangement uses TRBV20-1 and TRBJ2-3; D possibly corresponds to TRBD2 (5 bases). The ends were cut back, 6 bases at V and 4 bases at J, with 14 bases in the middle. Germline V gene sequence: CDR1 DFQATT, CDR2 SNEGSKA (reference sequence). The length of the CDR3 is 13 residues. The CDR3 sequence is CSAYPGVADTQYF. CDR3 coding DNA: TGCAGTGCCTATCCCGGGGTGGCAGATACGCAGTATTTT.

The chain recombines TRBV7-2 with TRBJ2-3, with TRBD2 matching 11 bases. CDR3 size: 17 residues. Germline CDR1 SGHTA, CDR2 FQGNSA. The V and J ends lost 2 bases and 0 bases, in that order; junction bases with no gene match: 4. The CDR3 loop is CASSLLAGGRSTDTQYF. CDR3 coding DNA: TGTGCCAGCAGCTTATTAGCGGGAGGGCGGAGCACAGATACGCAGTATTTT.

The chain uses TRBV9 and TRBJ1-1, with D uncertain. Trimming took off 4 bases at V and 4 bases at J, with 17 bases between the two ends. Germline V gives CDR1 SGDLS, CDR2 YYNGEE. The CDR3 is made up of 15 amino acids. The chain's CDR3 is CASSPSPTRGTEAFF. The CDR3, as DNA: TGTGCCAGCAGCCCTTCCCCGACCCGAGGCACTGAAGCTTTCTTT. Together with reference TRBV9 and TRBJ1-1, the CDR3 gives the full variable domain: DSGVTQTPKHLITATGQRVTLRCSPRSGDLSVYWYQQSLDQGLQFLIQYYNGEERAKGNILERFSAQQFPDLHSELNLSSLELGDSALYFCASSPSPTRGTEAFFGQGTRLTVV.

This clonotype was detected a few times. J is TRBJ2-3 and V is TRBV7-2, with TRBD1 as a possible D gene (5 bases). CDR1 is SGHTA, CDR2 FQGNSA, per germline. The V and J ends lost 3 bases and 2 bases respectively, with 15 bases between them. The CDR3 consists of 16 residues. The CDR3 nucleotides read TGTGCCAGCAGCTTCCGACAGACAGCCTCCACAGATACGCAGTATTTT. It yields the protein CASSFRQTASTDTQYF.

This clonotype was seen a handful of times. The chain has TRBV6-2 or TRBV6-3 and TRBJ1-1, with D possibly matching TRBD1 (6 bases). V was clipped by 1 base and J by 0 bases, with 21 bases between them. The CDR3 has 19 residues. Germline CDR1 MNHEY, CDR2 SVGEGT. CDR3 nucleotides: TGTGCCAGCAGTTACTTCCCGCCGACAGGCGCTACACTGAACACTGAAGCTTTCTTT. Protein sequence: CASSYFPPTGATLNTEAFF.

This clonotype has only a few counts. V is TRBV4-1 and J is TRBJ2-2; D is possibly TRBD2 (5 bases). Deletions cut 6 bases from V and 0 bases from J, with 11 bases between. Per germline, CDR1 MGHRA and CDR2 YSYEKL. CDR3 length: 15 residues. The CDR3 loop is CASRPGVANTGELFF. The CDR3 coding sequence is TGCGCCAGCAGACCCGGGGTAGCGAACACCGGGGAGCTGTTTTTT.

This clonotype came up a few times. This chain uses TRBV5-4 with TRBJ2-5, with D perhaps matching TRBD2 (6 bases). Trimming removed 2 bases at V and 5 bases at J, with 19 bases between. The germline CDR1 and CDR2 sequences are SGHNT and YYREEE (reference sequence). The CDR3 totals 16 residues. This CDR3 reads CASSFESRGLGETQYF. In DNA form, the CDR3 reads TGTGCCAGCAGCTTCGAAAGCCGGGGGTTAGGGGAGACCCAGTACTTC.

V and J are TRBV20-1 and TRBJ2-1; 7 nucleotides agree with TRBD2. Trimming took 5 bases from V and 3 from J; bases not matched to a gene: 19. CDR1 and CDR2 (germline): DFQATT, SNEGSKA (reference sequence). This CDR3 has 18 residues. The CDR3 nucleotides read TGCAGTGCTGACTCAGGGCGGGAGAGAGGGTCTGGCTACAATGAGCAGTTCTTC. It specifies CSADSGRERGSGYNEQFF.

In this sample, this clonotype turned up many times. The V call is TRBV5-1, the J call TRBJ1-2; tentatively, D is TRBD1 (6 bases). CDR1 SGHRS and CDR2 YFSETQ come from the germline V gene. The ends were cut back, 4 bases at V and 3 bases at J, with 16 bases in the middle. The CDR3 consists of 15 residues. In DNA, the CDR3 is TGCGCCAGCAGCCCGGGGGCAGGGGAAGACTATGGCTACACCTTC. As protein: CASSPGAGEDYGYTF.

This clonotype was counted only a few times. V is TRBV3-1 and J is TRBJ1-6, with unresolved D. V lost 0 bases to trimming and J lost 8 bases, with 5 bases between them. This CDR3 has 13 residues. Germline V gene sequence: CDR1 LGHDT, CDR2 YNNKEL (reference sequence). This CDR3 is CASSQERDSPLHF. The DNA for the CDR3 is TGTGCCAGCAGCCAAGAGCGCGATTCACCCCTCCACTTT.

J is TRBJ1-2 and V is TRBV5-1, with D uncertain. Trimming removed 0 bases from V and 6 bases from J, with 15 bases in between. Germline CDR1 is SGHRS and CDR2 is YFSETQ. The CDR3 is 15 amino acids. CDR3 bases: TGCGCCAGCAGCTTGGAAGGCGGTCGGCGTAATGGCTACACCTTC. Protein: CASSLEGGRRNGYTF.

This clonotype was seen only a few times. J is TRBJ2-3 and V is TRBV20-1, with 9 bases lining up with TRBD1. Trimming at V came to 5 bases and at J to 1 base, leaving 16 bases not matched to a gene. The length of the CDR3 is 18 residues. The germline CDR1 and CDR2 sequences are DFQATT and SNEGSKA (reference sequence). The CDR3 is CSARKGQGSKGGTDTQYF. The CDR3 DNA is TGCAGTGCTCGAAAGGGACAGGGATCGAAAGGAGGCACAGATACGCAGTATTTT.

The sample holds a few counts of this clonotype. The V and J genes are TRBV3-1 and TRBJ2-7; D may be TRBD2 (7 bases). The CDR3 loop spans 16 amino acids. V lost 11 bases and J lost 4, with 27 bases in between. The germline CDR1 and CDR2 sequences are LGHDT and YNNKEL (reference sequence). The CDR3 is CAPLGRWGGGHYEQYF. As DNA, the CDR3 is TGTGCCCCCCTGGGGCGGTGGGGAGGGGGACATTACGAGCAGTACTTC.

This clonotype was seen only a few times. The chain recombines TRBV10-3 with TRBJ2-3; 8 positions match TRBD2. Per germline, CDR1 ENHRY and CDR2 SYGVKD. With V trimmed by 3 bases and J by 0 bases, 5 bases remained unmatched. The CDR3 spans 16 residues. The CDR3 nucleotides read TGTGCCATCAGTGAATATACTAGCGGTAGCACAGATACGCAGTATTTT. Translated: CAISEYTSGSTDTQYF.

This clonotype was counted between two and nine times. J is TRBJ2-3 and V is TRBV20-1, with TRBD2 matching over 10 bases. The CDR3 contains 14 residues. The V segment lost 6 bases and the J segment 2 bases; nucleotides outside the gene matches: 5. Germline loops: CDR1 DFQATT, CDR2 SNEGSKA (reference sequence). CDR3 sequence (DNA): TGCAGTGCACGACTAGCGGGCAACACAGATACGCAGTATTTT. Its protein is CSARLAGNTDTQYF.

This chain joins TRBV20-1 and TRBJ2-3; D is undetermined. The V gene's germline CDR1 is DFQATT and CDR2 SNEGSKA (reference sequence). This CDR3 is built from 14 residues. Trimming removed 3 bases from V and 14 bases from J, with 24 bases in between. CDR3 loop: CSARSWGSMGGSYF. The CDR3 DNA sequence: TGCAGTGCTAGGTCATGGGGAAGTATGGGCGGTTCGTATTTT.

This clonotype was recorded at least ten times. The CDR3 bases are TGTGCCAGCAGCTTAAATGCAGGGAACTATGGCTACACCTTC. It is translated as CASSLNAGNYGYTF. This chain joins TRBV7-9 and TRBJ1-2; maybe TRBD1 (5 bases). Germline CDR1 reads SEHNR; CDR2 reads FQNEAQ (reference sequence). The V end lost 2 bases, the J end lost 2 bases, and 9 bases lay between the germline ends. The CDR3 totals 14 residues.

This clonotype was counted between two and nine times. This rearrangement joins TRBV7-9 to TRBJ2-3, with D perhaps matching TRBD2 (5 bases). This CDR3 region has 15 residues. V was shortened by 2 bases and J by 0 bases, with 9 bases between the two germline ends. Germline CDR1 SEHNR, CDR2 FQNEAQ (reference sequence). CDR3: CASSLFRTSTDTQYF. Here the CDR3 DNA reads TGTGCCAGCAGCTTATTCAGGACTAGCACAGATACGCAGTATTTT.

This chain connects TRBV27 to TRBJ1-1; D is possibly TRBD1 (5 bases). The CDR3 runs to 14 residues. The V end was cut by 6 bases, the J end by 1 base, with 12 bases between. Looked up from germline, CDR1 is MNHEY and CDR2 is SMNVEV (reference sequence). In nucleotides, the CDR3 is TGTGCCAGCAGGGGGTGGGGCCCGAACACTGAAGCTTTCTTT. Residues: CASRGWGPNTEAFF.

The chain links TRBV20-1 to TRBJ2-1, with 7 bases matching TRBD2. CDR1 and CDR2 (germline): DFQATT, SNEGSKA (reference sequence). V lost 5 bases to trimming and J lost 0 bases; unmatched junction nucleotides: 10. The CDR3 spans 16 residues. This chain's CDR3 is CSAGGSGRSSYNEQFF. As DNA, the CDR3 is TGCAGTGCTGGGGGGTCCGGGAGGAGCTCCTACAATGAGCAGTTCTTC.

This clonotype was observed a handful of times. V and J are TRBV3-1 and TRBJ2-2; D unclear. V was clipped by 1 base and J by 4 bases, with 16 bases between them. This CDR3 spans 17 amino acids. Looked up from germline, CDR1 is LGHDT and CDR2 is YNNKEL (reference sequence). DNA of the CDR3: TGTGCCAGCAGCCAAGCGTTCCCTAGGATAAGCACCGGGGAGCTGTTTTTT. Its translation is CASSQAFPRISTGELFF.

This clonotype was detected a few times. The chain links TRBV9 to TRBJ1-6; D is unresolved. CDR1 is SGDLS and CDR2 is YYNGEE in the germline V gene. The V and J ends lost 3 bases and 7 bases respectively, with 11 bases between them. The CDR3 sequence is 14 residues long. DNA of the CDR3: TGTGCCAGCAGCGCCTCAGGTGAAAATTCACCCCTCCACTTT. Its translation: CASSASGENSPLHF.

The J gene is TRBJ2-7, the V gene TRBV2, with D perhaps being TRBD1 or TRBD2 (5 bases each). V lost 6 bases, J lost 6 bases, and 12 bases lay in between. Germline CDR1 is SNHLY and CDR2 is FYNNEI. CDR3 length equals 12 residues. The CDR3 is CASSRGAAEQYF. DNA for the CDR3: TGTGCCAGCAGCCGAGGGGCGGCCGAGCAGTACTTC.

This clonotype appeared many times. The genes are TRBV6-5 and TRBJ2-3; 9 nucleotides match TRBD2. The germline V gene encodes CDR1 MNHEY and CDR2 SVGAGI. This CDR3 spans 18 amino acids. The ends lost 0 bases at V and 4 bases at J; junction bases unmatched: 11. The DNA of the CDR3 is TGTGCCAGCAGTTACTCGAGTATTGCGGGAGGGATGTCAGATACGCAGTATTTT. Residues: CASSYSSIAGGMSDTQYF.

This chain joins TRBV7-9 and TRBJ2-3, with 10 bases aligning to TRBD2. CDR1 and CDR2 (germline): SEHNR, FQNEAQ (reference sequence). J gave up 8 bases and V 5 bases, and 10 bases lay outside the gene matches. This CDR3 is 15 amino acids long. CDR3 protein: CASSPRGLASATQYF. The CDR3 DNA follows: TGTGCCAGCAGCCCGAGGGGACTAGCGTCAGCTACGCAGTATTTT.

In this sample, this clonotype turned up a few times. The chain uses TRBV4-2 and TRBJ2-3, with TRBD2 as a possible D gene (6 bases). V was cut by 4 bases and J by 0 bases, with 14 bases left in between. The CDR3 runs 16 residues. In germline, CDR1 is LGHNA, CDR2 YNFKEQ. CDR3: CASSPQGTSSTDTQYF. The CDR3 bases are TGTGCCAGCAGCCCCCAAGGGACTTCAAGCACAGATACGCAGTATTTT.

This clonotype was observed many times. The chain joins TRBV27 to TRBJ2-3; D possibly corresponds to TRBD2 (6 bases). V was trimmed by 5 bases and J by 0 bases, leaving 15 bases between them. The CDR3 is 16 residues long. CDR1 MNHEY and CDR2 SMNVEV come from the germline V gene (reference sequence). The CDR3 DNA sequence: TGTGCCAGCAGTCTGTCCTTGGCGGGGAGCACAGATACGCAGTATTTT. It codes for CASSLSLAGSTDTQYF.

In this sample, this clonotype turned up many times. The rearrangement links TRBV7-8 to TRBJ2-1; TRBD2 aligns across 8 bases. The junction had 9 bases not matched to a gene; V was cut back by 5 bases and J by 0 bases. There are 17 residues in the CDR3. CDR1 and CDR2 (germline): SGHVS, FQNEAQ. CDR3: CASSGRREGHSYNEQFF. CDR3 nucleotides: TGTGCCAGCAGCGGTCGACGGGAGGGGCACTCCTACAATGAGCAGTTCTTC.

This rearrangement joins TRBV27 to TRBJ2-4, with 10 bases lining up with TRBD1. Germline-derived CDR1 and CDR2 are MNHEY and SMNVEV (reference sequence). The CDR3 consists of 16 residues. The ends lost 5 bases at V and 6 bases at J; junction bases unmatched: 10. This chain's CDR3 is CASSPRDRGFRNIQYF. CDR3 coding DNA: TGTGCCAGCAGTCCCCGGGACAGGGGCTTTAGAAACATTCAGTACTTC.